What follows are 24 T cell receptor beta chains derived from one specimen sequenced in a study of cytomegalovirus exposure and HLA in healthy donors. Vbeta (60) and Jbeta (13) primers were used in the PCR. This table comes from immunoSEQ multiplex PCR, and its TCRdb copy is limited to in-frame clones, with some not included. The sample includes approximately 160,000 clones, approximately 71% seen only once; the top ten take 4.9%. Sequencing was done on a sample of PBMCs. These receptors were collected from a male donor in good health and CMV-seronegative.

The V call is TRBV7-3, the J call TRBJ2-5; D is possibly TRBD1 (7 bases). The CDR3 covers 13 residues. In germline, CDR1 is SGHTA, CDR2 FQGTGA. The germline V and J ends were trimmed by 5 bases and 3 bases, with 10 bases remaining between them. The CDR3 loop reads CASSPRGEETQYF. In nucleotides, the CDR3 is TGTGCCAGCAGCCCCAGGGGGGAAGAGACCCAGTACTTC.

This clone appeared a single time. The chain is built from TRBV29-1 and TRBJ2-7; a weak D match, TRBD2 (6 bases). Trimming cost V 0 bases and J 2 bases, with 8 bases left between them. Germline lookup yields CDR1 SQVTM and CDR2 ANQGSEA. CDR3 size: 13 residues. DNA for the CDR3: TGCAGCGTTGAAGATCGGGAGCCCTACGAGCAGTACTTC. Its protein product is CSVEDREPYEQYF.

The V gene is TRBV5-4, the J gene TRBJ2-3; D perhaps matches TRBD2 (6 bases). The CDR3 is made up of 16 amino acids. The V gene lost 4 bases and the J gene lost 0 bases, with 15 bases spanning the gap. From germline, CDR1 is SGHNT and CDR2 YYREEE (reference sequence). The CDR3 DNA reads TGTGCCAGCAGCCCGCGCGGGGCCCTAAGCACAGATACGCAGTATTTT. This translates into CASSPRGALSTDTQYF.

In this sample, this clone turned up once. The CDR3 bases are TGCGCCAGCAGCAAACTAGCGGTCCTGGGTAACATTCAGTACTTC. Residues: CASSKLAVLGNIQYF. This sequence joins TRBV5-1 and TRBJ2-4, with 8 bases aligning to TRBD2. V shed 4 bases, J shed 7 bases, and the junction held 10 bases outside the gene matches. Germline loops: CDR1 SGHRS, CDR2 YFSETQ. CDR3 length: 15 amino acids.

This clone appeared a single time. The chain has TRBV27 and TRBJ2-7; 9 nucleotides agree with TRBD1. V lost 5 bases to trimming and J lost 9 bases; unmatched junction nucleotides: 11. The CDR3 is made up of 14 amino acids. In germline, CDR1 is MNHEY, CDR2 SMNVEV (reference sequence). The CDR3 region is CASSQPGQGVRQYF. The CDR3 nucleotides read TGTGCCAGCAGTCAACCGGGACAGGGTGTTCGGCAGTACTTC.

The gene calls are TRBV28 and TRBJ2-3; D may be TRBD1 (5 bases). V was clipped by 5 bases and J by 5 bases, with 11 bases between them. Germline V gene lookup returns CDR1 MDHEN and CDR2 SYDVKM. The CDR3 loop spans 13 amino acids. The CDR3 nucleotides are TGTGCCAGCAGTGGCTCAGGGAAAGATACGCAGTATTTT. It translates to CASSGSGKDTQYF.

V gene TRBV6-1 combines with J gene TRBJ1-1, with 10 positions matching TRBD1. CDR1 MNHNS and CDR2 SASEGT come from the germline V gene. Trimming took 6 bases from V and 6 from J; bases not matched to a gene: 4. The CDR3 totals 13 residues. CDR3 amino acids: CASSGGQGAEAFF. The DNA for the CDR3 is TGTGCCAGCAGCGGTGGACAGGGGGCTGAAGCTTTCTTT.

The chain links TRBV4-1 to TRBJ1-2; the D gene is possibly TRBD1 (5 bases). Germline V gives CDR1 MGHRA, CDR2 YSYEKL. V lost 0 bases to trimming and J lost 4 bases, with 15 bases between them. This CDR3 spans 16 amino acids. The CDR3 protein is CASSQESQGGVYGYTF. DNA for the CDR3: TGCGCCAGCAGCCAAGAATCTCAGGGAGGGGTCTATGGCTACACCTTC.

CDR3 nucleotide sequence: TGTGCCAGCTCACCCGGGGGACAGGGAGAGACCCAGTACTTC. Its translation: CASSPGGQGETQYF. The chain carries TRBV18 and TRBJ2-5; TRBD1 agrees at 9 bases. There are 14 residues in the CDR3. The germline V gene has CDR1 KGHSH and CDR2 LQKENI. Trimming removed 3 bases from V and 4 bases from J; junction bases left unmatched: 3. The whole variable domain, filled in from reference TRBV18 and TRBJ2-5, reads NAGVMQNPRHLVRRRGQEARLRCSPMKGHSHVYWYRQLPEEGLKFMVYLQKENIIDESGMPKERFSAEFPKEGPSILRIQQVVRGDSAAYFCASSPGGQGETQYFGPGTRLLVL.

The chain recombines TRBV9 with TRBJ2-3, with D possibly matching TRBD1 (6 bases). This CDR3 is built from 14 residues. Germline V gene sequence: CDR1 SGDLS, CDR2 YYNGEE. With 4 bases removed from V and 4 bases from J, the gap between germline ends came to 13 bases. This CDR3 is CASSLRTASDTQYF. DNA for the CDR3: TGTGCCAGCAGCTTGCGGACAGCGTCAGATACGCAGTATTTT.

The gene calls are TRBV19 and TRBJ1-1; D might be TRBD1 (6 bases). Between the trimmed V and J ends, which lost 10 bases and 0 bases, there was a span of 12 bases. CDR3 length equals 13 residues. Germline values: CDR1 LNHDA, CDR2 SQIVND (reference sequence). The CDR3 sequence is CATRTGMNTEAFF. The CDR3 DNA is TGTGCCACCCGAACAGGGATGAACACTGAAGCTTTCTTT.

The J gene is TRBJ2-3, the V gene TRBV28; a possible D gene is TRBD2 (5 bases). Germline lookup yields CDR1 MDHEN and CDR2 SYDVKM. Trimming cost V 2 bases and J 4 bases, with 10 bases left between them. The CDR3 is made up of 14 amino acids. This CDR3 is CASSLNLGADTQYF. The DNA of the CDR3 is TGTGCCAGCAGTTTAAACCTCGGGGCAGATACGCAGTATTTT.

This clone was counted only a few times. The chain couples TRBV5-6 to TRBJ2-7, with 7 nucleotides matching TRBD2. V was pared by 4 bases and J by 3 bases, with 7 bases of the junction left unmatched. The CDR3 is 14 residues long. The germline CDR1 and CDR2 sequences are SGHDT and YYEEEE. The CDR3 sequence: CASSARGGGYEQYF. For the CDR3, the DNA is TGTGCCAGCAGCGCGAGGGGCGGGGGCTACGAGCAGTACTTC.

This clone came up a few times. CDR3 nucleotide sequence: TGTGCCAGCAGTTTTGGACAGGGTAGGGACACGCAGTATTTT. Protein: CASSFGQGRDTQYF. The chain combines TRBV27 with TRBJ2-3; the match to TRBD1 covers 8 bases. CDR1 is MNHEY, CDR2 SMNVEV, per germline (reference sequence). This CDR3 region has 14 residues. Unmatched junction bases numbered 8, after V lost 3 bases and J lost 9 bases.

CDR3 sequence (DNA): TGTGCCAGCTCACCACGGACAGGGGGCTACGAGCAGTACTTC. This encodes CASSPRTGGYEQYF. The chain uses TRBV18 and TRBJ2-7, with 10 bases matching TRBD1. With 1 base clipped from V and 3 bases from J, the junction kept 0 bases outside the gene matches. CDR3 length equals 14 residues. The germline CDR1 and CDR2 sequences are KGHSH and LQKENI. Full variable domain (missing parts from reference TRBV18 and TRBJ2-7): NAGVMQNPRHLVRRRGQEARLRCSPMKGHSHVYWYRQLPEEGLKFMVYLQKENIIDESGMPKERFSAEFPKEGPSILRIQQVVRGDSAAYFCASSPRTGGYEQYFGPGTRLTVT.

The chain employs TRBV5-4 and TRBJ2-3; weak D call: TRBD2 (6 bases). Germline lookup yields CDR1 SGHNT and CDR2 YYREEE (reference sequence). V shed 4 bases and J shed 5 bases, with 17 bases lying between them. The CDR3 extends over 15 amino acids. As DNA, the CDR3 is TGTGCCAGCAGCAGCGGAGGAGGGGCGAGAGATACGCAGTATTTT. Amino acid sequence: CASSSGGGARDTQYF. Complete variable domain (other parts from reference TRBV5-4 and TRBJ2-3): ETGVTQSPTHLIKTRGQQVTLRCSSQSGHNTVSWYQQALGQGPQFIFQYYREEENGRGNFPPRFSGLQFPNYSSELNVNALELDDSALYLCASSSGGGARDTQYFGPGTRLTVL.

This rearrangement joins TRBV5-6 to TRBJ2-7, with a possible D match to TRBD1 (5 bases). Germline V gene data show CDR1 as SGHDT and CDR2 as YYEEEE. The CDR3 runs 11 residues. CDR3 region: CASKWGNEQYF. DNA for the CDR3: TGTGCTTCAAAATGGGGCAACGAGCAGTACTTC.

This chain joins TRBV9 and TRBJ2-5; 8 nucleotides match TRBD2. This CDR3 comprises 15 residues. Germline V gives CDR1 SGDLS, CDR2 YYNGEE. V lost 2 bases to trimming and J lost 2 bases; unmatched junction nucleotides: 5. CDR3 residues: CASSVFSGIQETQYF. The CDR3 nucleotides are TGTGCCAGCAGCGTTTTTAGCGGGATACAAGAGACCCAGTACTTC.

Here the CDR3 reads CASSQGRTIPHGYTF. Written as DNA, the CDR3 is TGTGCCAGCAGTCAAGGACGGACTATCCCACATGGCTACACCTTC. The V gene is TRBV6-5, the J gene TRBJ1-2; D is unresolved. Looked up from germline, CDR1 is MNHEY and CDR2 is SVGAGI. The CDR3 has 15 residues. Trimming took off 5 bases at V and 6 bases at J, with 19 bases between the two ends.

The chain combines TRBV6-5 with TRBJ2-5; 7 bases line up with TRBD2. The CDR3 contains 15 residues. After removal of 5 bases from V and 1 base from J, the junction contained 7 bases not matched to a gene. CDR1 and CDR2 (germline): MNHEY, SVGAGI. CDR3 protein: CASSRPSSGQETQYF. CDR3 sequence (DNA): TGTGCCAGCAGTCGACCTTCTAGCGGCCAAGAGACCCAGTACTTC.

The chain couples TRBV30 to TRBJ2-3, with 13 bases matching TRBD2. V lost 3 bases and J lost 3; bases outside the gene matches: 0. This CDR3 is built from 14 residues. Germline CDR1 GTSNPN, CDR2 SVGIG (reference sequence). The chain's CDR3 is CAWRLAGGTDTQYF. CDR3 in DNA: TGTGCCTGGAGACTAGCGGGAGGGACAGATACGCAGTATTTT.

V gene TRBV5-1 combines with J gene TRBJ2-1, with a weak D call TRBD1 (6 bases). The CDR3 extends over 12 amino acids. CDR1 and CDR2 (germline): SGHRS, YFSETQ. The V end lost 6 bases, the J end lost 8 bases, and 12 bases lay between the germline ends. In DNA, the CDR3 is TGCGCCAGCACCCGAGCAGGGGATGAGCAGTTCTTC. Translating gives CASTRAGDEQFF.

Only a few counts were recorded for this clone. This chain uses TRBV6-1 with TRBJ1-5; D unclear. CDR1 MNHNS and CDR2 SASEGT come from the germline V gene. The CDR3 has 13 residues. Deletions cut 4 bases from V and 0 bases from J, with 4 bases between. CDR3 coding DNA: TGTGCCAGCAGTGTTCTTAGCAATCAGCCCCAGCATTTT. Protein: CASSVLSNQPQHF.

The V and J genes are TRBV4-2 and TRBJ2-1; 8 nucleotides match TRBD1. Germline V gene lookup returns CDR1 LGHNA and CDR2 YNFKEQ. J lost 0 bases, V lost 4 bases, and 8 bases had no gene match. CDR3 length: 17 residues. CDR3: CASSRSTGGSSYNEQFF. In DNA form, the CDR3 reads TGTGCCAGCAGCCGATCCACAGGGGGGAGCTCCTACAATGAGCAGTTCTTC.